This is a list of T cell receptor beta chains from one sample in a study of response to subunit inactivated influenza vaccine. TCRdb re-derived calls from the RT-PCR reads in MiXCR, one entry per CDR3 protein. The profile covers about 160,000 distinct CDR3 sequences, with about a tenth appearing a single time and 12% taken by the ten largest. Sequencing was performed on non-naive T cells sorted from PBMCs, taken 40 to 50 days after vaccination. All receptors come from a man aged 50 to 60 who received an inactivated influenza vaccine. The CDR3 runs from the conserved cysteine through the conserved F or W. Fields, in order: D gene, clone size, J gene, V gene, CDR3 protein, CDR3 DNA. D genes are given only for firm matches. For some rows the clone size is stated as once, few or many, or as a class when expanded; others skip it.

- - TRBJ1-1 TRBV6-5 CASSYLQATLNTEAFF TGTGCCAGCAGTTACCTCCAGGCTACCTTGAACACTGAAGCTTTCTTT
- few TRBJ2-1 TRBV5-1 CASSYREQYNEQFF TGCGCCAGCAGCTACCGGGAACAATACAATGAGCAGTTCTTC
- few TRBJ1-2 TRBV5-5 CASSLDATEAWRGYTF TGTGCCAGCAGCTTGGACGCCACCGAGGCATGGCGGGGCTACACCTTC
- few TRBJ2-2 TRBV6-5 CASSYRQDTGELFF TGTGCCAGCAGTTACCGCCAGGACACCGGGGAGCTGTTTTTT
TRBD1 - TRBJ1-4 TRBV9 CASSVNTGGATNEKLFF TGTGCCAGCAGCGTAAATACAGGGGGAGCAACTAATGAAAAACTGTTTTTT
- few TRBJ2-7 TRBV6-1 CASSKGKSYEQYF TGTGCCAGCAGTAAGGGGAAATCCTACGAGCAGTACTTC
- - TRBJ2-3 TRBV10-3 CATKPHGGIETDTQYF TGTGCCACTAAACCCCACGGGGGTATCGAAACAGATACGCAGTATTTT
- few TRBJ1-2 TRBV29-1 CSVEDLGISPTF TGCAGCGTTGAAGATCTGGGCATCAGTCCCACCTTC
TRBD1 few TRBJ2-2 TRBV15 CATSRPPWTGGLSGELFF TGTGCCACCAGCAGACCACCCTGGACAGGGGGTTTATCCGGGGAGCTGTTTTTT
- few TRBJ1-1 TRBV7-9 CASSQRSTEAFF TGTGCCAGCAGCCAGAGGAGCACTGAAGCTTTCTTT
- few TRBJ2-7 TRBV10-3 CAISTQQTYEQYF TGTGCCATCAGTACACAACAAACCTACGAGCAGTACTTC
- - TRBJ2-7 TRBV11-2 CASSPRNYEQYF TGTGCCAGCAGTCCCCGGAACTACGAGCAGTACTTC
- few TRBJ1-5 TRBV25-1 CASSTTGSNQPQHF TGTGCCAGCAGTACGACAGGAAGCAATCAGCCCCAGCATTTT
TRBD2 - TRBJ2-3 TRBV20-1 CSAMRGTSTDTQYF TGCAGTGCTATGCGGGGGACTAGCACAGATACGCAGTATTTT
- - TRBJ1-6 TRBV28 CASSRPIDNSPLHF TGTGCCAGCAGCCGGCCGATAGATAATTCACCCCTCCACTTT
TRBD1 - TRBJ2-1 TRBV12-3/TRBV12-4 CASRQGAVGEQFF TGTGCCAGCAGGCAGGGGGCGGTTGGTGAGCAGTTCTTC
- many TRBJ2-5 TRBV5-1 CASSLGRQETQYF TGCGCCAGCAGCTTGGGACGGCAAGAGACCCAGTACTTC
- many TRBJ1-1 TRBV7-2 CASSLGPVGNTEAFF TGTGCCAGCAGCCTAGGACCGGTGGGGAACACTGAAGCTTTCTTT
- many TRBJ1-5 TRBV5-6 CASSLAGRGSNQPQHF TGTGCCAGCAGCTTGGCCGGCAGGGGAAGCAATCAGCCCCAGCATTTT
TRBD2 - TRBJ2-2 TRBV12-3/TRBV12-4 CASRGGGAVSGELFF TGTGCCAGCAGAGGCGGGGGGGCAGTTTCCGGGGAGCTGTTTTTT
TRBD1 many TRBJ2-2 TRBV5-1 CASSFDRGGTGELFF TGCGCCAGCAGCTTCGACAGGGGAGGCACCGGGGAGCTGTTTTTT
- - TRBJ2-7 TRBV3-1 CASSQGLAPFYEQYF TGTGCCAGCAGCCAGGGTCTAGCGCCCTTCTACGAGCAGTACTTC
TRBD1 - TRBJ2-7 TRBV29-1 CSVAGTASSYEQYF TGCAGCGTAGCTGGGACAGCCAGCTCCTACGAGCAGTACTTC
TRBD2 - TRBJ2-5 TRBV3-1 CASSRGTSGQETQYF TGTGCCAGCAGCCGCGGGACTAGCGGACAAGAGACCCAGTACTTC
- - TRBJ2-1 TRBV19 CASSPRLNSYNEQFF TGTGCCAGTAGTCCGCGGCTAAACTCCTACAATGAGCAGTTCTTC
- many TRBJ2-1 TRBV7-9 CASSLLTSSYNEQFF TGTGCCAGCAGCTTATTGACTAGTTCTTACAATGAGCAGTTCTTC
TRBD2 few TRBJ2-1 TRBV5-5 CASSLALAGYNEQFF TGTGCCAGCAGCTTGGCACTAGCGGGCTACAATGAGCAGTTCTTC
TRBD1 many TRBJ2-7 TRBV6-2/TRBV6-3 CASSLGQGRYEQYF TGTGCCAGCAGCCTGGGACAGGGGCGCTACGAGCAGTACTTC
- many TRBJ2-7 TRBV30 CAWSVEGYEQYF TGTGCCTGGAGTGTAGAAGGGTACGAGCAGTACTTC
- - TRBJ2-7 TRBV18 CASSSGVHEQYF TGTGCCAGCTCGTCAGGGGTACACGAGCAGTACTTC
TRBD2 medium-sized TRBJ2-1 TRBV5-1 CASSFGTSGGSSYNEQFF TGCGCCAGCAGCTTCGGGACTAGCGGGGGTAGCTCCTACAATGAGCAGTTCTTC
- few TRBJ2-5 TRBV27 CASSFLGVEETQYF TGTGCCAGCAGTTTTTTGGGGGTCGAAGAGACCCAGTACTTC
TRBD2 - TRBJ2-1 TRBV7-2 CASSLAPSGRAKNEQFF TGTGCCAGCAGCTTAGCTCCTAGCGGGAGGGCCAAAAATGAGCAGTTCTTC
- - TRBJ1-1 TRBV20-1 CSAIPVGTEAFF TGCAGTGCCATACCCGTGGGGACTGAAGCTTTCTTT
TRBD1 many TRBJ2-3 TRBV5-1 CASSWGQGVMTDTQYF TGCGCCAGCAGCTGGGGACAGGGGGTCATGACAGATACGCAGTATTTT
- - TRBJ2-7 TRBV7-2 CASSFRGNRYEQYF TGTGCCAGCAGCTTTCGTGGAAATCGCTACGAGCAGTACTTC
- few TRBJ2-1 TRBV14 CASSQGRGQGVNNEQFF TGTGCCAGCAGCCAAGGGCGAGGTCAGGGCGTAAACAATGAGCAGTTCTTC
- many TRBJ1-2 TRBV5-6 CASNRGGAPYYGYTF TGTGCCAGCAACCGAGGGGGTGCCCCCTACTATGGCTACACCTTC
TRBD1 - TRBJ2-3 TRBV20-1 CSARRDREEGDTQYF TGCAGTGCTAGGAGGGACAGGGAGGAAGGAGATACGCAGTATTTT
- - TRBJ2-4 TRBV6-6 CASSQGPKNIQYF TGTGCCAGCAGTCAAGGACCCAAAAACATTCAGTACTTC
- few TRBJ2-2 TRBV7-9 CATQSLVTGELFF TGTGCCACTCAAAGCCTAGTCACCGGGGAGCTGTTTTTT
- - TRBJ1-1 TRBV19 CASSTLLGTEAFF TGTGCCAGTAGTACCTTGCTGGGCACTGAAGCTTTCTTT
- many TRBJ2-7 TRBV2 CASRLTYEQYF TGTGCCAGCAGACTAACCTACGAGCAGTACTTC
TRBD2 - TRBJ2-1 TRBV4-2 CAMGPAPLWGGDNEQFF TGTGCCATGGGCCCCGCACCCCTCTGGGGAGGGGACAATGAGCAGTTCTTC
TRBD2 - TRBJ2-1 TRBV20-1 CSARDRGEAEQFF TGCAGTGCTAGAGATCGGGGGGAAGCTGAGCAGTTCTTC
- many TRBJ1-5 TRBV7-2 CASSLLAGRDQPQHF TGTGCCAGCAGCTTGTTAGCGGGAAGAGATCAGCCCCAGCATTTT
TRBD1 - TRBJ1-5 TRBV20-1 CSARTRDSPYSNQPQHF TGCAGTGCTAGAACCCGGGACAGTCCTTATAGCAATCAGCCCCAGCATTTT
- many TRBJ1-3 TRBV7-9 CASSLLEGAGNTIYF TGTGCCAGCAGCTTACTTGAGGGGGCTGGAAACACCATATATTTT
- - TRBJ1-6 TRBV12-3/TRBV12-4 CASSFWGASYNSPLHF TGTGCCAGCAGTTTTTGGGGGGCCTCCTATAATTCACCCCTCCACTTT
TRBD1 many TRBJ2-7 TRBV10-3 CAISPGQHTYEQYF TGTGCCATCAGTCCGGGACAGCACACCTACGAGCAGTACTTC
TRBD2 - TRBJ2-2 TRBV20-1 CSARDSAGGDTGELFF TGCAGTGCTAGAGATTCGGCGGGGGGGGACACCGGGGAGCTGTTTTTT
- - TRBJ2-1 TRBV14 CASSLAPGSNEQFF TGTGCCAGCAGCCTAGCCCCAGGGAGTAATGAGCAGTTCTTC